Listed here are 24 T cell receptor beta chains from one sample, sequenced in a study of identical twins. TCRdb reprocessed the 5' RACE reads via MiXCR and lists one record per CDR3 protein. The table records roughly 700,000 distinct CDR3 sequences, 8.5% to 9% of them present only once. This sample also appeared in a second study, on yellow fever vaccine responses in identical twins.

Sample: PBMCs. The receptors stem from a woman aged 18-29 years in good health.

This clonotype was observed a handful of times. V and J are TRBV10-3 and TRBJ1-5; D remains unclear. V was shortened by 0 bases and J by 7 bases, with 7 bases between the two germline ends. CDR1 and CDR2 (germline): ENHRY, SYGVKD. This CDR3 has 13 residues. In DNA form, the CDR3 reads TGTGCCATCAGTGAGTCAGTGTCCCAGCCCCAGCATTTT. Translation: CAISESVSQPQHF.

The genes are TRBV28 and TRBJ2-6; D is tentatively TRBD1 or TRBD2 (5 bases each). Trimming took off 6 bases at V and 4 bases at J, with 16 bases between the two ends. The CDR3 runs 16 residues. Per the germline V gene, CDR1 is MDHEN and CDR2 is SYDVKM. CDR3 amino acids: CASSQPERDGANVLTF. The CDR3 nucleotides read TGTGCCAGCAGCCAGCCCGAGAGGGACGGGGCCAACGTCCTGACTTTC.

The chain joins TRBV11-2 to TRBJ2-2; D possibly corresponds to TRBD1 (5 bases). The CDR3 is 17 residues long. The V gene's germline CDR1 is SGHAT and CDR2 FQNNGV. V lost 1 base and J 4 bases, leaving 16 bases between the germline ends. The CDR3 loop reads CASSLGGVFTSTGELFF. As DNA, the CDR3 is TGTGCCAGCAGCTTAGGGGGCGTTTTTACCAGCACCGGGGAGCTGTTTTTT.

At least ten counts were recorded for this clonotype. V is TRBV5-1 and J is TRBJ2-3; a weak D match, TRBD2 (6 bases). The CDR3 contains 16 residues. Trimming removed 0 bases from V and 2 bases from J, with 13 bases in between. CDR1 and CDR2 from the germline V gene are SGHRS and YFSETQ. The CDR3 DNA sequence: TGCGCCAGCAGCTTGGCCCGCGGGACCCTCACAGATACGCAGTATTTT. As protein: CASSLARGTLTDTQYF.

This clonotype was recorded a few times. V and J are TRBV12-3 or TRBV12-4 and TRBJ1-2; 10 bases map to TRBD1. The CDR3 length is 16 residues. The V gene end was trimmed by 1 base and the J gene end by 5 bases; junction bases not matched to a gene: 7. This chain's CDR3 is CASSLGWDRGPYGYTF. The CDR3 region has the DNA TGTGCCAGCAGTTTAGGGTGGGACAGGGGCCCTTATGGCTACACCTTC.

The CDR3 sequence: CASSLWADTGELFF. CDR3 DNA: TGTGCCAGCAGCTTATGGGCAGACACCGGGGAGCTGTTTTTT. V gene TRBV7-8 combines with J gene TRBJ2-2; unclear D gene. The CDR3 is 14 amino acids. V dropped 2 bases and J dropped 3 bases, with 7 bases sitting between them. Germline CDR1 and CDR2: SGHVS and FQNEAQ.

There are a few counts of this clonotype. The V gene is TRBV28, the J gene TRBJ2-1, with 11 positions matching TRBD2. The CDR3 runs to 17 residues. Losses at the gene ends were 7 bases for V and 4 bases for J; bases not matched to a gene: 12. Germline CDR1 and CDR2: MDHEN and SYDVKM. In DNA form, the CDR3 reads TGTGCCAGCAAAACTAGCGGGGGCCCTTATAGTTACAATGAGCAGTTCTTC. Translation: CASKTSGGPYSYNEQFF.

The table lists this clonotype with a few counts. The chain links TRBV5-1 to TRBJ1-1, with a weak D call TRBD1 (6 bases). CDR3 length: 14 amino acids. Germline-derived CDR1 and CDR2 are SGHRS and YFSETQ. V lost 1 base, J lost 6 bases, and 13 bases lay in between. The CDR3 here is CASSLRGANPEAFF. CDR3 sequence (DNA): TGCGCCAGCAGCTTGCGGGGGGCCAATCCTGAAGCTTTCTTT.

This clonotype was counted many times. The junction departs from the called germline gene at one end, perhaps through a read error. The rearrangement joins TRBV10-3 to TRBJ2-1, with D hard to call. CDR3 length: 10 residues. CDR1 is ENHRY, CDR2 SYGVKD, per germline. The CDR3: CANLVVSQSF. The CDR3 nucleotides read TGTGCCAACCTCGTAGTTAGCCAAAGCTTC.

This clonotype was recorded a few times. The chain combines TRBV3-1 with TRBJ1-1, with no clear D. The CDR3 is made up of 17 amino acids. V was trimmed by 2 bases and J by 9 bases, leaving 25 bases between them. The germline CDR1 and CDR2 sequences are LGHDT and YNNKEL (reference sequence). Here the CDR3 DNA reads TGTGCCAGCAGCCAATCGGACTCACAGCACGTGCGGGGTAAAGCTTTCTTT. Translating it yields CASSQSDSQHVRGKAFF.

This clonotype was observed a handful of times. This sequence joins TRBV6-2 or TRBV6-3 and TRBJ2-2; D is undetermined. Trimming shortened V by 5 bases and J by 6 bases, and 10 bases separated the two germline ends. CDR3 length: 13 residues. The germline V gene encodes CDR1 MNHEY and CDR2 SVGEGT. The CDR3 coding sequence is TGTGCCAGCAGTGCTCCCCCCCCCGGGGAGCTGTTTTTT. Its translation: CASSAPPPGELFF.

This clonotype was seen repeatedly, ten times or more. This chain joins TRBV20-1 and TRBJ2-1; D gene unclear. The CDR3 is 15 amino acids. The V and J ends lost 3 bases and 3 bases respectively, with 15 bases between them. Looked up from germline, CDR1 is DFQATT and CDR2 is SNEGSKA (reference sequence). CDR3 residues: CSASRTGDNYNEQFF. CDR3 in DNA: TGCAGTGCTAGCCGGACGGGTGATAACTACAATGAGCAGTTCTTC.

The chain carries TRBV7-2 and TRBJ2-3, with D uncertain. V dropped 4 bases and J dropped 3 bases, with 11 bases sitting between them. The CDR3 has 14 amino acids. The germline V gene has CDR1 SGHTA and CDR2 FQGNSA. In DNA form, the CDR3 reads TGTGCCAGCAGCTCGACACAAAAGACAGATACGCAGTATTTT. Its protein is CASSSTQKTDTQYF.

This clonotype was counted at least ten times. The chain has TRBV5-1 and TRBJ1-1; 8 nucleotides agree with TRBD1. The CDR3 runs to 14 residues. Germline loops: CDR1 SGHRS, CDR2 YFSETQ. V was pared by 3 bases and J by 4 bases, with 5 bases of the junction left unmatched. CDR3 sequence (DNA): TGCGCCAGCAGCTCGACAGGGGAGGGCACTGAAGCTTTCTTT. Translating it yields CASSSTGEGTEAFF.

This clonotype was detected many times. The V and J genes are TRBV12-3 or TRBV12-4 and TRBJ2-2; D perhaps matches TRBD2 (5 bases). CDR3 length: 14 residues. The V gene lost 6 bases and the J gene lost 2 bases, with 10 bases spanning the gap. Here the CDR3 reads CASRLGLNTGELFF. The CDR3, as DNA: TGTGCCAGCAGGCTCGGACTTAACACCGGGGAGCTGTTTTTT.

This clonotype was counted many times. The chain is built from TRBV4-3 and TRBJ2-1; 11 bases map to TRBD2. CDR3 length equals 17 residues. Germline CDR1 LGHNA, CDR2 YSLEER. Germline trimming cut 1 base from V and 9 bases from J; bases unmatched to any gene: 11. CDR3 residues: CASSQVFSTSGIAEQFF. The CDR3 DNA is TGCGCCAGCAGCCAAGTCTTTTCGACTAGCGGGATCGCTGAGCAGTTCTTC.

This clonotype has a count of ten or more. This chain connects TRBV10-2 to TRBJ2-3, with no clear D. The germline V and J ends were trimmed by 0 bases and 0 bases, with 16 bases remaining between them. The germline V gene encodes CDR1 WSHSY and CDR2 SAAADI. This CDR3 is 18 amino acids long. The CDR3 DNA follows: TGCGCCAGCAGTGAGTCGAGAGCCTTAGCCACTAGCACAGATACGCAGTATTTT. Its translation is CASSESRALATSTDTQYF.

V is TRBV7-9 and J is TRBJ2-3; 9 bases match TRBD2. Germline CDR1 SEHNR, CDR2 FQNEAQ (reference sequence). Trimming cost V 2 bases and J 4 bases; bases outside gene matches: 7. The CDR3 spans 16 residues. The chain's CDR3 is CASSLIGLAGPDTQYF. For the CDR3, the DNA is TGTGCCAGCAGCTTAATAGGCCTAGCGGGGCCAGATACGCAGTATTTT.

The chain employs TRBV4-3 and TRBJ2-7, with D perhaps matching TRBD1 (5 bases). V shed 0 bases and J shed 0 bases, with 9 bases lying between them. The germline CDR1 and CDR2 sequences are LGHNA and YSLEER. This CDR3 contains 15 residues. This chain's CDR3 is CASSQDRESSYEQYF. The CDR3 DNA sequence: TGCGCCAGCAGCCAAGACAGGGAATCCTCCTACGAGCAGTACTTC.

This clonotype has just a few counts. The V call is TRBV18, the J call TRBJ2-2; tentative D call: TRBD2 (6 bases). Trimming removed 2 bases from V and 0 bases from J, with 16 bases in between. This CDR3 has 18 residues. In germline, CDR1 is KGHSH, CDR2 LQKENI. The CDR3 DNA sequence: TGTGCCAGCTCACCAGGGAGGACCTCCCAGACGAACACCGGGGAGCTGTTTTTT. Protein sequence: CASSPGRTSQTNTGELFF. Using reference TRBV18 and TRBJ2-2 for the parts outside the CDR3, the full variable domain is NAGVMQNPRHLVRRRGQEARLRCSPMKGHSHVYWYRQLPEEGLKFMVYLQKENIIDESGMPKERFSAEFPKEGPSILRIQQVVRGDSAAYFCASSPGRTSQTNTGELFFGEGSRLTVL.

The CDR3 DNA reads TGCAGTGCTAGTGGGACAGCAAGAGACAATGAGCAGTTCTTC. This gives the protein CSASGTARDNEQFF. V and J are TRBV20-1 and TRBJ2-1; TRBD1 matches at 7 bases. With 3 bases clipped from V and 5 bases from J, the junction kept 7 bases outside the gene matches. The germline CDR1 and CDR2 sequences are DFQATT and SNEGSKA (reference sequence). The CDR3 contains 14 residues.

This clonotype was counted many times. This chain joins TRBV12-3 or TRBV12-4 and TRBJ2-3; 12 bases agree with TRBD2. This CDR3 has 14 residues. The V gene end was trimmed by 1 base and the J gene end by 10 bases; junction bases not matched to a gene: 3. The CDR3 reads CASSLGTSGKAQYF. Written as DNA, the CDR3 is TGTGCCAGCAGTTTAGGGACTAGCGGGAAAGCGCAGTATTTT.

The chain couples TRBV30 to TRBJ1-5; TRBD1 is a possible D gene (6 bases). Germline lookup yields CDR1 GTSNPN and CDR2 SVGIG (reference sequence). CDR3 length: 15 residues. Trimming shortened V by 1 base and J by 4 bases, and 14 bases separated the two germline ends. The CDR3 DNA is TGTGCCTGGAGTGCGGGGACAATTCCTAATCAGCCCCAGCATTTT. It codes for CAWSAGTIPNQPQHF.

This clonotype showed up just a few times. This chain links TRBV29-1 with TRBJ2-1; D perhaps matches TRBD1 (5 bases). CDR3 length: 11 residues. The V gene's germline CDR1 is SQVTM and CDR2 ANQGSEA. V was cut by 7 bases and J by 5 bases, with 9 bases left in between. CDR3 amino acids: CSAPGHNEQFF. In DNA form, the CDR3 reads TGCAGCGCCCCAGGGCACAATGAGCAGTTCTTC.